These 10 T cell receptor beta chains were all obtained from the same sample, sequenced in a study of cytomegalovirus exposure and HLA in healthy donors. Primers for the PCR totalled 60 Vbeta and 13 Jbeta. The data were produced by immunoSEQ multiplex PCR, yet TCRdb's version contains in-frame clones alone and is incomplete. The profile shows around 25,000 clones, about four fifths of them singletons. The sample comprised PBMCs. The receptors derive from a male donor in good health and CMV-seronegative.

The chain has TRBV28 and TRBJ2-7; 8 bases align to TRBD1. In germline, CDR1 is MDHEN, CDR2 SYDVKM. The CDR3 sequence is 16 residues long. After removal of 3 bases from V and 7 bases from J, the junction contained 14 bases not matched to a gene. CDR3 amino acids: CASSLGGAQGAGEQYF. CDR3 nucleotide sequence: TGTGCCAGCAGTTTGGGTGGGGCGCAGGGGGCGGGTGAGCAGTACTTC.

This clone appeared a single time. V is TRBV27 and J is TRBJ1-6; 11 bases align to TRBD1. Germline CDR1 is MNHEY and CDR2 is SMNVEV (reference sequence). CDR3 length equals 17 residues. J was trimmed by 9 bases and V by 7 bases; bases with no gene match: 14. CDR3: CASTLTRGTGGSSPLHF. The CDR3 coding sequence is TGTGCCAGCACCCTAACGAGGGGGACAGGGGGTAGTTCACCCCTCCACTTT.

The chain carries TRBV9 and TRBJ1-4; the match to TRBD1 covers 8 bases. The CDR3 extends over 16 amino acids. CDR1 SGDLS and CDR2 YYNGEE come from the germline V gene. V lost 3 bases, J lost 0 bases, and 4 bases stayed unmatched. CDR3 protein: CASSADRGSTNEKLFF. The CDR3 DNA is TGTGCCAGCAGCGCCGACAGGGGCTCAACTAATGAAAAACTGTTTTTT.

The chain employs TRBV19 and TRBJ2-7, with 7 bases matching TRBD1. The CDR3 is 14 residues long. V gave up 3 bases and J gave up 0 bases; unmatched junction bases: 2. Germline CDR1 is LNHDA and CDR2 is SQIVND (reference sequence). The CDR3 loop reads CASSMGTDSYEQYF. The CDR3 DNA is TGTGCCAGTAGTATGGGGACAGACTCCTACGAGCAGTACTTC.

The rearrangement uses TRBV7-2 and TRBJ2-5; 9 nucleotides agree with TRBD2. This CDR3 has 16 amino acids. V trimming: 1 base; J trimming: 5 bases; junction bases outside the gene matches: 8. Germline CDR1 SGHTA, CDR2 FQGNSA. CDR3 coding DNA: TGTGCCAGCAGCTTAGTTGGCGGGGGGGCGGCGGAGACCCAGTACTTC. Translation gives CASSLVGGGAAETQYF.

In its sample, this clone was seen a few times. J is TRBJ2-2 and V is TRBV10-1, with 9 bases identical to TRBD2. Trimming removed 6 bases from V and 5 bases from J; junction bases left unmatched: 13. CDR3 size: 17 residues. The germline V gene encodes CDR1 WNHNN and CDR2 SYGVQD (reference sequence). The CDR3 protein is CASSFEISGRRTGELFF. The DNA for the CDR3 is TGCGCCAGCAGCTTCGAAATTAGCGGGAGAAGGACCGGGGAGCTGTTTTTT.

The chain is built from TRBV4-3 and TRBJ2-1, with 10 bases lining up with TRBD2. V gave up 3 bases and J gave up 0 bases; unmatched junction bases: 11. The CDR3 contains 19 residues. Germline values: CDR1 LGHNA, CDR2 YSLEER. The CDR3 spells CASSQTSTSGISSYNEQFF. In DNA form, the CDR3 reads TGCGCCAGCAGCCAGACTTCTACTAGCGGGATAAGCTCCTACAATGAGCAGTTCTTC.

The chain combines TRBV5-4 with TRBJ2-3, with 14 bases matching TRBD2. Germline lookup yields CDR1 SGHNT and CDR2 YYREEE (reference sequence). After removal of 4 bases from V and 2 bases from J, the junction contained 6 bases not matched to a gene. This CDR3 region has 17 residues. CDR3 loop: CASSTRLAGGPTDTQYF. The CDR3, as DNA: TGTGCCAGCAGCACGCGACTAGCGGGGGGGCCCACAGATACGCAGTATTTT.

The chain couples TRBV9 to TRBJ2-1; 10 bases line up with TRBD2. Germline-derived CDR1 and CDR2 are SGDLS and YYNGEE. V trimming: 3 bases; J trimming: 8 bases; junction bases outside the gene matches: 11. This CDR3 spans 16 amino acids. The CDR3 loop reads CASSAFLAGVSYEQFF. CDR3 sequence (DNA): TGTGCCAGCAGCGCATTTCTAGCGGGAGTTTCGTATGAGCAGTTCTTC.

This chain uses TRBV5-1 with TRBJ1-2, with D tentatively TRBD1 (5 bases). Germline values: CDR1 SGHRS, CDR2 YFSETQ. There are 15 residues in the CDR3. The V end was cut by 0 bases, the J end by 5 bases, with 14 bases between. CDR3 amino acids: CASSLAQGGPYGYTF. The CDR3 DNA reads TGCGCCAGCAGCTTGGCCCAGGGCGGCCCTTATGGCTACACCTTC. Full variable domain (rest looked up from reference TRBV5-1 and TRBJ1-2): KAGVTQTPRYLIKTRGQQVTLSCSPISGHRSVSWYQQTPGQGLQFLFEYFSETQRNKGNFPGRFSGRQFSNSRSEMNVSTLELGDSALYLCASSLAQGGPYGYTFGSGTRLTVV.